The clone carrying this T cell receptor beta chain has just a few counts. Its antigen is not known. One end of the junction fails to match germline, which may point to a read error. It was with unique molecular identifiers that the TCRbeta library was prepared. Using its own MiXCR run on the PCR reads, TCRdb lists one record per CDR3 protein. The sample shows 700,000 to 950,000 distinct CDR3 sequences, 16% of them seen only once. This entry belongs to a study of T-cell reconstitution after alpha-beta-depleted transplantation in children. Broader study findings: Roughly two months post-transplant, alpha-beta T cells reportedly originated from several hundred graft clones that had expanded. Most T-cell counts and diversity one year after the transplant came from T cells that were newly produced.

Per the germline V gene, CDR1 is SNHLY and CDR2 is FYNNEI. The CDR3 is 15 residues long. This rearrangement joins TRBV2 to TRBJ2-4; 7 bases line up with TRBD1. Sequenced material: PBMCs, mostly from graft donor cells, taken 360 days after TCRalphabeta/CD19-depleted stem cell transplant. The receptor was derived from a male patient aged 10-17 years who had a stem cell transplant for acute lymphoblastic leukemia, so the T cells may come from the graft donor. The CDR3 reads CASSEGQVAKNIQYF. For the CDR3, the DNA is TGTGCCAGCAGCGAAGGACAGGTAGCCAAAAACATTCAGTACTTC. The variable domain in full, with the rest retrieved from reference TRBV2 and TRBJ2-4, is EPEVTQTPSHQVTQMGQEVILRCVPISNHLYFYWYRQILGQKVEFLVSFYNNEISEKSEIFDDQFSVERPDGSNFTLKIRSTKLEDSAMYFCASSEGQVAKNIQYFGAGTRLSVL.